Listed below are T cell receptor beta chains from one sample, sequenced in a study of CD8 T cells in Susac syndrome. MiXCR was run by TCRdb on the immunoSEQ multiplex PCR reads, yielding one entry per CDR3 protein. The table has around 110,000 distinct CDR3 sequences, over 90% seen once. The sample taken for sequencing was CD4+ T cells from PBMCs. The receptor source for this set is a human donor with Susac syndrome. CDR3s include the opening cysteine and the closing phenylalanine or tryptophan. The order of the fields is clone size, D gene, V gene, J gene, CDR3 protein, CDR3 DNA. A D gene is named only where the DNA matches it firmly. The size of a clone is reported for some rows only, either as once, few or many, or as a class for expanded clones.

-,-,TRBV29-1,TRBJ2-1,CSVGSGDVYGEQFF,TGCAGCGTTGGGTCAGGGGACGTCTACGGTGAGCAGTTCTTC
-,TRBD1,TRBV29-1,TRBJ2-7,CSVRWTGEGEQYF,TGCAGCGTGCGGTGGACAGGGGAAGGCGAGCAGTACTTC
-,-,TRBV29-1,TRBJ2-7,CSVRDNFYEQYF,TGCAGCGTAAGGGACAATTTCTACGAGCAGTACTTC
-,-,TRBV23-1,TRBJ2-3,CASTFLQSTDTQYF,TGCGCCAGCACCTTTCTGCAGAGCACAGATACGCAGTATTTT
-,-,TRBV12-5,TRBJ1-1,CASGNGQGTEAFF,TGTGCTAGTGGCAACGGTCAAGGCACTGAAGCTTTCTTT
-,-,TRBV30,TRBJ1-2,CAWSVLGRAVGYTF,TGTGCCTGGAGTGTACTTGGCAGGGCGGTTGGCTACACCTTC
-,-,TRBV5-1,TRBJ1-5,CASSLAAGVQPQHF,TGCGCCAGCAGCTTGGCGGCAGGGGTCCAGCCCCAGCATTTT
-,-,TRBV5-4,TRBJ2-7,CASSLGTEGYEQYF,TGTGCCAGCAGCTTGGGGACGGAGGGTTACGAGCAGTACTTC
-,TRBD1,TRBV12-3/TRBV12-4,TRBJ2-2,CASRGDRPSANTGELFF,TGTGCCAGCAGAGGGGACAGGCCAAGCGCGAACACCGGGGAGCTGTTTTTT
-,TRBD1,TRBV5-1,TRBJ1-5,CASSPTGSDQPQHF,TGCGCCAGCAGCCCGACAGGGAGCGATCAGCCCCAGCATTTT
-,-,TRBV12-3/TRBV12-4,TRBJ2-4,CASSSPTGGGGLGNIQYF,TGTGCCAGCAGCTCCCCTACCGGCGGGGGCGGTTTAGGAAACATTCAGTACTTC
-,TRBD1,TRBV6-2/TRBV6-3,TRBJ1-5,CASSTGGTGGRSNQPQHF,TGTGCCAGCAGCACGGGCGGGACAGGGGGAAGGAGCAATCAGCCCCAGCATTTT
-,TRBD2,TRBV29-1,TRBJ2-3,CSVGEVREGRAQYF,TGCAGCGTTGGTGAGGTGCGGGAGGGCCGGGCGCAGTATTTT
-,TRBD2,TRBV20-1,TRBJ2-1,CSASGRASYNEQFF,TGCAGTGCTAGCGGGAGGGCCTCCTACAATGAGCAGTTCTTC
once,-,TRBV20-1,TRBJ2-1,CSARAGTHYNEQFF,TGCAGTGCTAGAGCCGGGACCCATTACAATGAGCAGTTCTTC
-,TRBD2,TRBV5-1,TRBJ2-7,CASSRTSGSYEQYF,TGTGCCAGCAGCCGGACTAGCGGGAGTTACGAGCAGTACTTC
once,-,TRBV29-1,TRBJ2-3,CSVLRLGGTDTQYF,TGCAGCGTTCTCAGGCTGGGTGGCACAGATACGCAGTATTTT
-,-,TRBV4-3,TRBJ2-1,CASSQRTRYNEQFF,TGCGCCAGCAGCCAACGGACGAGATACAATGAGCAGTTCTTC
-,TRBD2,TRBV5-1,TRBJ2-3,CASSGSSGSTDTQYF,TGCGCCAGCAGCGGGTCTAGCGGGAGCACAGATACGCAGTATTTT
-,TRBD1,TRBV9,TRBJ2-7,CASSSGTGNYEQYF,TGTGCCAGCAGCTCGGGGACAGGGAACTACGAGCAGTACTTC
-,-,TRBV7-2,TRBJ2-3,CASSPEGDSTDTQYF,TGTGCCAGCAGCCCGGAAGGGGATAGCACAGATACGCAGTATTTT
-,-,TRBV19,TRBJ2-1,CASSGGPYNEQFF,TGTGCCAGTAGTGGGGGACCCTACAATGAGCAGTTCTTC
-,-,TRBV7-9,TRBJ2-7,CASSRADYEQYF,TGTGCCAGCAGCCGTGCGGACTACGAGCAGTACTTC
-,-,TRBV20-1,TRBJ2-1,CSARGRSRDNSYNEQFF,TGCAGTGCTAGAGGTCGATCGCGGGATAACTCCTACAATGAGCAGTTCTTC
-,-,TRBV4-2,TRBJ2-7,CASSQENGQSTYEQYF,TGTGCCAGCAGCCAAGAAAATGGGCAGAGCACCTACGAGCAGTACTTC
-,-,TRBV4-1,TRBJ2-7,CASSQELGLGDYEQYF,TGCGCCAGCAGCCAAGAGTTGGGGTTGGGAGACTACGAGCAGTACTTC
-,-,TRBV4-1,TRBJ2-1,CASSQDNKATQFF,TGCGCCAGCAGCCAAGATAACAAAGCGACGCAGTTCTTC
-,-,TRBV5-1,TRBJ2-5,CASSSLTQETQYF,TGCGCCAGCAGCTCCTTGACCCAAGAGACCCAGTACTTC
-,-,TRBV7-2,TRBJ1-2,CASSLAGVGYTF,TGTGCCAGCAGCTTAGCAGGGGTGGGCTACACCTTC
-,-,TRBV18,TRBJ1-3,CASSPSRDNTIYF,TGTGCCAGCTCACCATCCAGGGACAACACCATATATTTT
-,-,TRBV12-5,TRBJ2-7,CASGLLAWGRPGDEQYF,TGTGCTAGTGGTTTGCTGGCTTGGGGACGGCCTGGGGACGAGCAGTACTTC
once,-,TRBV28,TRBJ2-4,CASSLGGNKNIQYF,TGTGCCAGCAGTTTGGGAGGAAACAAAAACATTCAGTACTTC
-,-,TRBV2,TRBJ2-7,CASSEQGMSEQYF,TGTGCCAGCAGTGAACAGGGAATGTCCGAGCAGTACTTC
-,-,TRBV7-8,TRBJ2-1,CASSQARDTSYNEQFF,TGTGCCAGCAGTCAAGCGCGAGACACCTCCTACAATGAGCAGTTCTTC
-,-,TRBV20-1,TRBJ1-5,CSASPGPGQPQHF,TGCAGTGCTAGCCCAGGTCCAGGTCAGCCCCAGCATTTT
-,-,TRBV29-1,TRBJ2-2,CSAKEPGRNTGELFF,TGCAGCGCTAAGGAGCCAGGGCGGAACACCGGGGAGCTGTTTTTT
-,TRBD1,TRBV13,TRBJ1-1,CASRGTALGWNTEAFF,TGTGCCAGCAGGGGGACAGCCCTAGGATGGAACACTGAAGCTTTCTTT
-,-,TRBV20-1,TRBJ1-2,CSARPDTDYGYTF,TGCAGTGCTAGACCGGACACGGACTATGGCTACACCTTC
-,-,TRBV5-1,TRBJ1-5,CASSLGGGGQPQHF,TGCGCCAGCAGCTTGGGCGGAGGGGGTCAGCCCCAGCATTTT
-,TRBD1,TRBV5-1,TRBJ2-2,CASSLEGGHTGELFF,TGCGCCAGCAGCTTGGAAGGGGGCCACACCGGGGAGCTGTTTTTT
once,-,TRBV20-1,TRBJ1-1,CSARDIGLLNTEAFF,TGCAGTGCTAGAGATATTGGACTCTTGAACACTGAAGCTTTCTTT
-,-,TRBV28,TRBJ2-7,CASLPQGSNEQYF,TGTGCCAGCCTTCCACAGGGAAGTAACGAGCAGTACTTC